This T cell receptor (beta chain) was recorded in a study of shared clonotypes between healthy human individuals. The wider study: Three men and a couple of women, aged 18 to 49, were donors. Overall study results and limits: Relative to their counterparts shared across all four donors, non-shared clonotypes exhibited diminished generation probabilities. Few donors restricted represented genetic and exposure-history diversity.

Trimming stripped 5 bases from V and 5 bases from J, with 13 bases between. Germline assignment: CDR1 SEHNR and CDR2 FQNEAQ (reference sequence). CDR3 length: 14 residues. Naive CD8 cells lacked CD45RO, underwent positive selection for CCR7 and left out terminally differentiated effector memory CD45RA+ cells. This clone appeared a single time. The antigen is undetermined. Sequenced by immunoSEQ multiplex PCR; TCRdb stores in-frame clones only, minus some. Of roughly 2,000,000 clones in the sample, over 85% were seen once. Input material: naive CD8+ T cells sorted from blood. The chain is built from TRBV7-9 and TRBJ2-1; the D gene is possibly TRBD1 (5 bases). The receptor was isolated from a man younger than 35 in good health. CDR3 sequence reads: CASSEYYRNNEQFF. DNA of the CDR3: TGTGCCAGCAGCGAGTACTACAGGAACAATGAGCAGTTCTTC.